This TCR beta chain was captured by sequencing in a study of blood T cell repertoires in COVID-19. In the study overall: Material from acute and convalescent COVID-19 was sourced from the United States, Italy and Spain.

The junction had 5 bases not matched to a gene; V was cut back by 7 bases and J by 3 bases. Germline loops: CDR1 SGHKS, CDR2 YYEKEE (reference sequence). The CDR3 is made up of 14 amino acids. Original processing notes: Nucleated cell number was recorded as an estimate derived from reference gene primer amplification. Profiling relied on immunoSEQ multiplex PCR, and the TCRdb table lists in-frame clones only, not all of them. The DNA gave D and trimming, while V, J and clone size come from that table. Of approximately 68,000 clones in the sample, approximately 85% were seen once. The chain has TRBV5-5 and TRBJ2-3, with TRBD2 matching over 10 bases. This clonotype originated in a woman of 80 years or more with active or convalescent COVID-19. Sequenced input: peripheral blood. This CDR3 is CASEAGGPTDTQYF. Written as DNA, the CDR3 is TGTGCCAGCGAAGCGGGGGGGCCGACAGATACGCAGTATTTT.